Following are 3 T cell receptor beta chains from one sample sequenced in a study of blood T cells in healthy people across ages. Primed by a sample-barcoded 5' primer and a J-beta primer mix, a second PCR proceeded for 7 to 11 cycles. TCRdb itself ran the 5' RACE reads through MiXCR, one entry per CDR3 protein. The sample yields approximately 2,000,000 distinct CDR3 sequences, more than 35% seen once. Sequencing was carried out using blood. The receptors stem from a human donor in good health.

J is TRBJ1-2 and V is TRBV7-3; possible D gene TRBD1, 6 bases. There are 13 residues in the CDR3. Germline V lookup: CDR1 SGHTA, CDR2 FQGTGA. V lost 5 bases, J lost 8 bases, and 15 bases lay in between. As DNA, the CDR3 is TGTGCCAGCAGCGAAGGGGGGCTTAGCGGCTACACCTTC. This gives the protein CASSEGGLSGYTF. The entire variable domain, with the rest obtained from reference TRBV7-3 and TRBJ1-2, is as follows: GAGVSQTPSNKVTEKGKYVELRCDPISGHTALYWYRQSLGQGPEFLIYFQGTGAADDSGLPNDRFFAVRPEGSVSTLKIQRTERGDSAVYLCASSEGGLSGYTFGSGTRLTVV.

This clonotype was counted only a few times. The chain carries TRBV20-1 and TRBJ1-2; D is undetermined. The CDR3 spans 14 residues. CDR1 and CDR2 (germline): DFQATT, SNEGSKA (reference sequence). The V gene lost 3 bases and the J gene lost 4 bases, with 15 bases spanning the gap. CDR3 DNA sequence: TGCAGTGCTAGGGAGGACGTCAATGGCTATGGCTACACCTTC. It yields the protein CSAREDVNGYGYTF.

The V call is TRBV6-5, the J call TRBJ2-1, with 8 bases fitting TRBD2. Per the germline V gene, CDR1 is MNHEY and CDR2 is SVGAGI. V trimming: 1 base; J trimming: 8 bases; junction bases outside the gene matches: 10. The CDR3 consists of 16 residues. The CDR3 spells CASSYFGTSGLDEQFF. In DNA form, the CDR3 reads TGTGCCAGCAGTTACTTCGGGACTAGTGGTTTAGATGAGCAGTTCTTC.